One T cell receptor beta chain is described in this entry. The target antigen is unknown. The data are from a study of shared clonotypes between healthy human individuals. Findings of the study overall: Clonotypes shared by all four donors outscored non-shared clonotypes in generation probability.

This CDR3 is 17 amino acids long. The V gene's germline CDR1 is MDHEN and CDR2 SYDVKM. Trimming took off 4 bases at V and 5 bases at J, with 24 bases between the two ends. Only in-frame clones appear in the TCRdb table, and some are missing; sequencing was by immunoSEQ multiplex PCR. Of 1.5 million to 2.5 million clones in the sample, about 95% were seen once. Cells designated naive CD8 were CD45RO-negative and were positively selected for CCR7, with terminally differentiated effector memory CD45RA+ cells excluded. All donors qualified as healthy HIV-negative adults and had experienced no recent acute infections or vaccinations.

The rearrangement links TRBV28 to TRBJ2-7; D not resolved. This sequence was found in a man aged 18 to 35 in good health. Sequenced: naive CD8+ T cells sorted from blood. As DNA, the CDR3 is TGTGCCAGCAGTTCACATCTCGTCCTGGGGTTCTCGGACGAGCAGTACTTC. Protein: CASSSHLVLGFSDEQYF.